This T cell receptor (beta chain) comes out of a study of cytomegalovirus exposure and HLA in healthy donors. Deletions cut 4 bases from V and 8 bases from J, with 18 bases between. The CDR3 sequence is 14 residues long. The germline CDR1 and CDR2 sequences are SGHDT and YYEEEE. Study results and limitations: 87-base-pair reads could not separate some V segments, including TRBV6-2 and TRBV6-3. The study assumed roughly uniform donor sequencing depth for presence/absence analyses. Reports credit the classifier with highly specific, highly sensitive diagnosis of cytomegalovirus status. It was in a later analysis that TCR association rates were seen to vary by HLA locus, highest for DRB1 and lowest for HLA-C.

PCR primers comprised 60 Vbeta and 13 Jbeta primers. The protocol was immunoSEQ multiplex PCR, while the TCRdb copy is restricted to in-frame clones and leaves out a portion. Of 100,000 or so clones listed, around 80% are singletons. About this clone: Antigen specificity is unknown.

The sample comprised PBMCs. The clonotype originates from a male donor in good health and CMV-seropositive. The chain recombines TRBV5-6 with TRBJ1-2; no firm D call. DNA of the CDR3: TGTGCCAGCAGCCAAATGTCTGGTGCGGAAGGCTACACCTTC. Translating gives CASSQMSGAEGYTF.